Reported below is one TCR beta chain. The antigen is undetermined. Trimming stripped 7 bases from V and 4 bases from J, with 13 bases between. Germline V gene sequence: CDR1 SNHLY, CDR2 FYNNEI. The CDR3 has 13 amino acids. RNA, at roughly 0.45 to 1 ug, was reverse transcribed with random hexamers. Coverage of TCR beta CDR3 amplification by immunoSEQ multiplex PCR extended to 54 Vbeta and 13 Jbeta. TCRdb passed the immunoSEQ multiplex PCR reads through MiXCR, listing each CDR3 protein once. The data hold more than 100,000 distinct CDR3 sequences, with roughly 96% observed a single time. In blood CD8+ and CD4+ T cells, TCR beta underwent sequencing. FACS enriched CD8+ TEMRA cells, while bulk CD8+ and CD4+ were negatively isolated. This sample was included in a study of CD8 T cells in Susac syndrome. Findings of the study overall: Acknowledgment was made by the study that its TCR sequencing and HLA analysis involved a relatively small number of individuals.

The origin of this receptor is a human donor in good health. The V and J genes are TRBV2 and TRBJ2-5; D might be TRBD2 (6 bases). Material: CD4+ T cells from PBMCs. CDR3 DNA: TGTGCCAGCACCGTGGGGGGTCGAGAGACCCAGTACTTC. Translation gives CASTVGGRETQYF.